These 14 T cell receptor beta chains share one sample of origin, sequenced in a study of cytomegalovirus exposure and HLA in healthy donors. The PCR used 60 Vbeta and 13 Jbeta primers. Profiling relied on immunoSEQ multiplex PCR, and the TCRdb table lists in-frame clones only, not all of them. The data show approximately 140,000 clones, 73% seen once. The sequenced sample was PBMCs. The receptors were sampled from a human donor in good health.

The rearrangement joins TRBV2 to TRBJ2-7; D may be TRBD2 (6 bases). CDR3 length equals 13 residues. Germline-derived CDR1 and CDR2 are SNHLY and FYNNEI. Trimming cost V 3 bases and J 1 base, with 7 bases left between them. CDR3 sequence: CASSDGGSYEQYF. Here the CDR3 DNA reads TGTGCCAGCAGTGATGGGGGGTCCTACGAGCAGTACTTC.

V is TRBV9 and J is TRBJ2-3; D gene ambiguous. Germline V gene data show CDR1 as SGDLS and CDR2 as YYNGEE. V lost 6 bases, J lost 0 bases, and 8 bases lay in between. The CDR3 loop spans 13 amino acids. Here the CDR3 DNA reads TGTGCCAGCACCCTCCTTAGCACAGATACGCAGTATTTT. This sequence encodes CASTLLSTDTQYF.

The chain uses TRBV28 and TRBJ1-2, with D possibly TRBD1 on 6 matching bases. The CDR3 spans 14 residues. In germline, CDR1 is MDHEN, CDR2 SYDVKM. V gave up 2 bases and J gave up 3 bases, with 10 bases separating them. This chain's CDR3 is CASSLGQTYYGYTF. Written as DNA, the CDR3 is TGTGCCAGCAGTTTAGGACAGACTTACTATGGCTACACCTTC.

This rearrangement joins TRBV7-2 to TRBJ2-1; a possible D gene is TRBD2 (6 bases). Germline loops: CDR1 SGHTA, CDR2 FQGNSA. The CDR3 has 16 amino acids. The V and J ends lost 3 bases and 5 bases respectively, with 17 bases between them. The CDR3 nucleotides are TGTGCCAGCAGCTTTTATACGCAGGGAGGTAACAATGAGCAGTTCTTC. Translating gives CASSFYTQGGNNEQFF.

The DNA for the CDR3 is TGCGCCAGCAGCCAAGATCGGGGGGGTAGCGATGGCTACGAGCAGTACTTC. This sequence encodes CASSQDRGGSDGYEQYF. This rearrangement joins TRBV4-1 to TRBJ2-7; TRBD2 agrees at 8 bases. The trim removed 0 bases at V and 3 bases at J, leaving 10 bases unmatched. This CDR3 spans 17 amino acids. Germline CDR1 and CDR2: MGHRA and YSYEKL.

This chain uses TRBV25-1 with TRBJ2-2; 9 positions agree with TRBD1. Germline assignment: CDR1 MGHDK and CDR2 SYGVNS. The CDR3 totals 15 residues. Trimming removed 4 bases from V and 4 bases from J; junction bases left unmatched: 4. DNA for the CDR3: TGTGCCAGCAGTGCCAGACAGGGGGTCACCGGGGAGCTGTTTTTT. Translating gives CASSARQGVTGELFF.

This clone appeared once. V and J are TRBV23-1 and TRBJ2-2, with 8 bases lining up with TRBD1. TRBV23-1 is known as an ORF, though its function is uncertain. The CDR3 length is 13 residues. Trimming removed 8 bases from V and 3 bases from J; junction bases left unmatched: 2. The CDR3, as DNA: TGCGCCAGCGGACAGGGATACACCGGGGAGCTGTTTTTT. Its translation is CASGQGYTGELFF.

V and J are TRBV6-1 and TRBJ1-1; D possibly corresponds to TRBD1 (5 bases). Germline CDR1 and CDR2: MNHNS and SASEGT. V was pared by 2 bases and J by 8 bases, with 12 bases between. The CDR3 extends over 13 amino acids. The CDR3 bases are TGTGCCAGCAGTGAACCGTCAGGGCCAGAAGCTTTCTTT. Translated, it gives CASSEPSGPEAFF.

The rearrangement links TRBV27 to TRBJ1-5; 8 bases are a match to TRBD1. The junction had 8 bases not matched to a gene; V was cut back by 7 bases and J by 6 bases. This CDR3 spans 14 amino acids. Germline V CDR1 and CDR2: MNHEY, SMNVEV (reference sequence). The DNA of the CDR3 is TGTGCCAGCACCTCACAGGGGGGAGGTCAGCCCCAGCATTTT. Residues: CASTSQGGGQPQHF.

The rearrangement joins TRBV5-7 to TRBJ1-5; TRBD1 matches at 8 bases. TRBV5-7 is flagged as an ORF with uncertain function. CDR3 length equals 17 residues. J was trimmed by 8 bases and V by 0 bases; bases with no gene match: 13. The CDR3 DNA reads TGTGCCAGCAGCTTGGAGGGAACAGGGGGATTTTGGGAGCCCCAGCATTTT. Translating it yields CASSLEGTGGFWEPQHF.

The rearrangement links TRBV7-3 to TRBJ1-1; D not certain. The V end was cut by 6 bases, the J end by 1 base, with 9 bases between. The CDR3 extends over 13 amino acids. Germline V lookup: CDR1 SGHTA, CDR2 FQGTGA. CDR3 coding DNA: TGTGCCAGCAGTTTCGGTAGGAACACTGAAGCTTTCTTT. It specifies CASSFGRNTEAFF.

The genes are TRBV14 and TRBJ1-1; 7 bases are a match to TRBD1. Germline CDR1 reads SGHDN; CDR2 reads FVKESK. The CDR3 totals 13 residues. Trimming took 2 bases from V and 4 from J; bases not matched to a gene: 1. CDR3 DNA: TGTGCCAGCAGCCAAAACAGGGGCACTGAAGCTTTCTTT. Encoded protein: CASSQNRGTEAFF.

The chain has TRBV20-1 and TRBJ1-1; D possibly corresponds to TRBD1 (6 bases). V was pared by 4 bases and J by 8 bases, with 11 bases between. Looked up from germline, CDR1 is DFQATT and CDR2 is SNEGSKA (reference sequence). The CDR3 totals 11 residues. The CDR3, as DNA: TGCAGTGCTAAGCACAGGGCCGAAGCTTTCTTT. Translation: CSAKHRAEAFF.

The CDR3 is CASSGGQDTDTQYF. DNA for the CDR3: TGCGCCAGCAGCGGGGGACAGGACACAGATACGCAGTATTTT. V usage is TRBV5-1 and J usage is TRBJ2-3, with 8 positions matching TRBD1. Trimming removed 4 bases from V and 2 bases from J; junction bases left unmatched: 3. This CDR3 contains 14 residues. Germline assignment: CDR1 SGHRS and CDR2 YFSETQ.